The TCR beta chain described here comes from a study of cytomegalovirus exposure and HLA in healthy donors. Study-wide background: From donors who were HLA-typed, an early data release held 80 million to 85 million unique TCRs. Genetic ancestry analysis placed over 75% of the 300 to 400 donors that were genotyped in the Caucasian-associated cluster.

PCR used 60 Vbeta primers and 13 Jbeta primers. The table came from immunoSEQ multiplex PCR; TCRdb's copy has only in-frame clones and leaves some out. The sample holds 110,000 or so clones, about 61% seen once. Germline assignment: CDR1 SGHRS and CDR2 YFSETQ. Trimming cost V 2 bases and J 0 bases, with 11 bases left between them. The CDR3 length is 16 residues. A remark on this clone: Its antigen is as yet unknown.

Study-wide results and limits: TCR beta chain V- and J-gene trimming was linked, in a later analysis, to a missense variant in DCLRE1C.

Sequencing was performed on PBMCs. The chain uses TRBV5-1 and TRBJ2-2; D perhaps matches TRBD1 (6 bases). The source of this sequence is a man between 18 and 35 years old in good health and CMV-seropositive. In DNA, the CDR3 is TGCGCCAGCAGCTTACAGGGACCCGCGAACACCGGGGAGCTGTTTTTT. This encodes CASSLQGPANTGELFF.